These T cell receptor beta chains were read from a single sample in a study of high-grade serous ovarian cancer treatment subgroups. The protocol was immunoSEQ multiplex PCR, while the TCRdb copy is restricted to in-frame clones and leaves out a portion. The sample holds around 7,000 clones, about 75% seen once. Specimen: tumor tissue. These receptors came from a human donor with high-grade serous ovarian cancer. CDR3s include the opening cysteine and the closing phenylalanine or tryptophan. Only some rows state a clone size, as once, few, many or a class for expanded clones.

J,size,V,CDR3
TRBJ1-2,.,TRBV27,CASSFGQGNRNYGYTF
TRBJ1-4,few,TRBV7-7,CASSLAWGQLFF
TRBJ1-4,.,TRBV7-9,CASSPTHRAWEKLFF
TRBJ2-7,.,TRBV15,CATSRDPQGNSYEQYF
TRBJ1-4,once,TRBV5-1,CASSWQGGDEKLFF
TRBJ2-1,few,TRBV5-1,CASSSTGTRASHEQFF
TRBJ1-1,.,TRBV5-1,CASSLRQSGLNTEAFF
TRBJ2-1,.,TRBV15,CATSALQISSYNEQFF
TRBJ1-1,.,TRBV5-6,CASSPTWGGGTEAFF
TRBJ1-4,.,TRBV25-1,CASSVSDRIDEKLFF
TRBJ2-3,once,TRBV2,CASHPTGDTQYF
TRBJ2-1,.,TRBV14,CASSQGSSYNEQFF
TRBJ1-5,.,TRBV6-1,CASSISVGSNQPQHF
TRBJ2-7,.,TRBV19,CASSRWAGSSYEQYF
TRBJ1-1,.,TRBV28,CASSWRGAGRTEAFF
TRBJ2-3,few,TRBV4-1,CASSQGGFQYF
TRBJ2-3,.,TRBV7-2,CASRRGGRQYF
TRBJ1-2,.,TRBV5-1,CASSLGQGGYGYTF
TRBJ2-3,.,TRBV7-2,CASSPARTDTQYF
TRBJ2-1,.,TRBV4-2,CASSRFNNEQFF
TRBJ2-2,.,TRBV12-5,CASGRGGGELFF
TRBJ2-1,few,TRBV12-5,CASGFSGQGVNEQFF
TRBJ2-5,.,TRBV4-1,CASSQARGGVETQYF
TRBJ2-3,.,TRBV19,CASTPWLSISRGTDTQYF
TRBJ1-5,.,TRBV7-2,CASSLEYNQPQHF
TRBJ2-5,.,TRBV30,CAWETGINLQETQYF
TRBJ2-2,.,TRBV27,CASDRGRGDTGELFF
TRBJ2-7,once,TRBV27,CASRFSRGSHEQYF
TRBJ1-2,few,TRBV4-1,CASSHAGQRYGYTF
TRBJ2-2,few,TRBV2,CASTDRESGELFF
TRBJ1-2,.,TRBV15,CATSRDLVEDGYTF
TRBJ2-7,few,TRBV27,CASSLVQGHVEQYF
TRBJ1-4,.,TRBV7-9,CASSFQGLNEKLFF